The 25 T cell receptor beta chains presented below share a single source sample, sequenced in a study of control samples from healthy donors and cancer patients. TCRdb's table, derived via immunoSEQ multiplex PCR, lists solely in-frame clones and lacks some. The data show about 170,000 clones, 85% to 95% seen once. Sequencing was carried out using blood. These receptors were taken from a woman between 18 and 29 years old in good health.

The chain uses TRBV28 and TRBJ2-7, with D uncertain. Germline CDR1 is MDHEN and CDR2 is SYDVKM. This CDR3 has 15 residues. V lost 2 bases and J lost 1, with 12 bases in between. CDR3: CASSLSPGESYEQYF. The CDR3 DNA reads as TGTGCCAGCAGTTTAAGTCCCGGAGAATCCTACGAGCAGTACTTC.

This sequence joins TRBV18 and TRBJ1-1; TRBD1 matches 7 bases. CDR3 length: 16 amino acids. CDR1 is KGHSH and CDR2 is LQKENI in the germline V gene. The V segment lost 2 bases and the J segment 1 base; nucleotides outside the gene matches: 7. The CDR3 reads CASSPFPTGWNTEAFF. The CDR3 DNA follows: TGTGCCAGCTCACCATTCCCGACAGGGTGGAACACTGAAGCTTTCTTT.

The chain is built from TRBV4-2 and TRBJ2-1; 8 nucleotides line up with TRBD2. This CDR3 comprises 15 residues. The ends lost 1 base at V and 3 bases at J; junction bases unmatched: 2. Per germline, CDR1 LGHNA and CDR2 YNFKEQ. CDR3 nucleotides: TGTGCCAGCAGCCAAGGCCGGGGGGGCTACAATGAGCAGTTCTTC. This encodes CASSQGRGGYNEQFF.

This clone was seen only once. This rearrangement joins TRBV4-2 to TRBJ2-3, with 8 bases fitting TRBD2. V shed 5 bases, J shed 4 bases, and the junction held 11 bases outside the gene matches. The germline gives CDR1 LGHNA, CDR2 YNFKEQ. The CDR3 is 16 residues long. This CDR3 reads CASSKISGGPADTQYF. In DNA form, the CDR3 reads TGTGCCAGCAGCAAGATTTCGGGAGGGCCGGCAGATACGCAGTATTTT.

The chain couples TRBV19 to TRBJ1-4; no clear D gene. The germline V and J ends were trimmed by 1 base and 6 bases, with 15 bases remaining between them. Germline V lookup: CDR1 LNHDA, CDR2 SQIVND (reference sequence). This CDR3 spans 16 amino acids. The CDR3 spells CASSIGGQVKYEKLFF. CDR3 DNA sequence: TGTGCCAGTAGTATAGGTGGCCAGGTTAAATATGAAAAACTGTTTTTT.

This rearrangement joins TRBV10-3 to TRBJ1-1; 7 nucleotides match TRBD1. CDR1 ENHRY and CDR2 SYGVKD come from the germline V gene. This CDR3 region has 15 residues. V dropped 7 bases and J dropped 1; count of bases not matched to a gene: 9. CDR3 in DNA: TGTGCCATCACCCAGGGGGGTCTGCCGAACACTGAAGCTTTCTTT. The encoded protein is CAITQGGLPNTEAFF.

The chain couples TRBV5-1 to TRBJ2-3; D perhaps matches TRBD1 (6 bases). This CDR3 is built from 15 residues. Trimming removed 3 bases at V and 2 bases at J, with 13 bases between. Germline V CDR1 and CDR2: SGHRS, YFSETQ. The CDR3 region has the DNA TGCGCCAGCAGCTCGGGACATCGGGACACAGATACGCAGTATTTT. This codes for CASSSGHRDTDTQYF.

CDR3 protein: CASSSPGPSNQPQHF. DNA of the CDR3: TGTGCCAGCAGTTCCCCCGGCCCCAGCAATCAGCCCCAGCATTTT. This sequence joins TRBV7-2 and TRBJ1-5, with unresolved D. The CDR3 is 15 amino acids. Trimming took off 6 bases at V and 1 base at J, with 13 bases between the two ends. Germline CDR1 SGHTA, CDR2 FQGNSA.

Note on this clone: The sample has other DNA sequences that encode this CDR3 too. The CDR3, as DNA: TGTGCCAGCAGCCAAGGGGGGTCTGGAAACACCATATATTTT. It translates to CASSQGGSGNTIYF. The rearrangement links TRBV3-1 (or the pseudogene TRBV3-2) to TRBJ1-3; possibly TRBD1 for D (5 bases). V was cut by 1 base and J by 1 base, with 5 bases left in between. From germline, CDR1 is LGHDT and CDR2 YNNKEL (reference sequence). This CDR3 has 14 amino acids.

The rearrangement links TRBV10-3 to TRBJ1-1, with D maybe TRBD1 (5 bases). Trimming took off 0 bases at V and 3 bases at J, with 11 bases between the two ends. Germline CDR1 ENHRY, CDR2 SYGVKD. This CDR3 has 15 residues. As DNA, the CDR3 is TGTGCCATCAGTGAGTCGAGAGGGGTGGACACTGAAGCTTTCTTT. Translated, it gives CAISESRGVDTEAFF.

This clone was detected once. The chain uses TRBV7-2 and TRBJ1-5; D is ambiguous. The ends were cut back, 2 bases at V and 3 bases at J, with 8 bases in the middle. CDR1 is SGHTA, CDR2 FQGNSA, per germline. The CDR3 is 14 residues long. The CDR3 DNA follows: TGTGCCAGCAGCTTAACCAGAGCCAATCAGCCCCAGCATTTT. Amino acids: CASSLTRANQPQHF.

J is TRBJ2-7 and V is TRBV7-2, with D perhaps being TRBD1 or TRBD2 (6 bases each). V lost 2 bases, J lost 2 bases, and 16 bases lay in between. This CDR3 comprises 16 residues. Germline-derived CDR1 and CDR2 are SGHTA and FQGNSA. In DNA form, the CDR3 reads TGTGCCAGCAGCTTAAGGGGGGACGTGGTCCCCTACGAGCAGTACTTC. It codes for CASSLRGDVVPYEQYF.

The chain employs TRBV25-1 and TRBJ2-7, with D perhaps given as TRBD1 or TRBD2 (5 bases each). The CDR3 length is 13 residues. V gave up 10 bases and J gave up 3 bases, with 16 bases separating them. CDR1 is MGHDK, CDR2 SYGVNS, per germline. The CDR3 is CATLSTEGYEQYF. The CDR3 DNA sequence: TGTGCCACACTTTCGACAGAGGGCTACGAGCAGTACTTC.

The chain carries TRBV5-8 and TRBJ2-1; the match to TRBD2 covers 7 bases. J lost 4 bases, V lost 5 bases, and 6 bases had no gene match. The CDR3 runs 14 residues. Germline loops: CDR1 SGHTS, CDR2 YDEGEE. The CDR3 DNA reads TGTGCCAGCAGAGGGACTAAATCTTACAATGAGCAGTTCTTC. Its translation is CASRGTKSYNEQFF.

CDR3 sequence: CASSPLLAGGVYNEQFF. In nucleotides, the CDR3 is TGTGCCAGCAGTCCCCTACTAGCGGGAGGGGTGTACAATGAGCAGTTCTTC. V gene TRBV6-6 combines with J gene TRBJ2-1; 13 bases fit TRBD2. The CDR3 covers 17 residues. V was clipped by 5 bases and J by 4 bases; unmatched bases: 8. The V gene's germline CDR1 is MNHNY and CDR2 SVGAGI (reference sequence).

V and J are TRBV4-1 and TRBJ1-5, with D perhaps matching TRBD1 (6 bases). Germline V gene lookup returns CDR1 MGHRA and CDR2 YSYEKL. The germline V and J ends were trimmed by 0 bases and 2 bases, with 11 bases remaining between them. This CDR3 is built from 16 residues. The CDR3 is CASSQDGGQGNQPQHF. The CDR3 DNA sequence: TGCGCCAGCAGCCAAGATGGGGGGCAGGGCAATCAGCCCCAGCATTTT.

The rearrangement uses TRBV7-2 and TRBJ1-3; no clear D. This CDR3 spans 12 amino acids. Germline V gives CDR1 SGHTA, CDR2 FQGNSA. V was shortened by 4 bases and J by 4 bases, with 5 bases between the two germline ends. CDR3 in DNA: TGTGCCAGCAGCTCCCAGGGAAACACCATATATTTT. Protein sequence: CASSSQGNTIYF.

The CDR3 bases are TGTGCCAGCAGTTTGCAGGGGTATAGCAATCAGCCCCAGCATTTT. It is translated as CASSLQGYSNQPQHF. The chain links TRBV6-5 to TRBJ1-5, with D perhaps TRBD1 (6 bases). In germline, CDR1 is MNHEY, CDR2 SVGAGI. The CDR3 contains 15 residues. With 4 bases removed from V and 0 bases from J, the gap between germline ends came to 10 bases.

Only one count was recorded for this clone. J is TRBJ1-2 and V is TRBV10-3, with 7 bases lining up with TRBD1. Germline CDR1 reads ENHRY; CDR2 reads SYGVKD. Trimming took 11 bases from V and 2 from J; bases not matched to a gene: 5. The CDR3 totals 12 residues. CDR3 residues: CAVQGDNYGYTF. In nucleotides, the CDR3 is TGTGCCGTCCAGGGGGACAACTATGGCTACACCTTC.

This chain connects TRBV6-6 to TRBJ1-2; D gene uncertain. This CDR3 contains 15 residues. V dropped 2 bases and J dropped 0 bases, with 10 bases sitting between them. Germline lookup yields CDR1 MNHNY and CDR2 SVGAGI (reference sequence). CDR3: CASSYAETPNYGYTF. CDR3 nucleotide sequence: TGTGCCAGCAGTTACGCGGAAACCCCTAACTATGGCTACACCTTC.

The V call is TRBV6-5, the J call TRBJ2-3, with 15 bases fitting TRBD2. After removal of 7 bases from V and 5 bases from J, the junction contained 4 bases not matched to a gene. Germline V CDR1 and CDR2: MNHEY, SVGAGI. CDR3 length equals 15 residues. The DNA for the CDR3 is TGTGCCAGCACCTTGGGACTAGCGGGAGGAGATACGCAGTATTTT. It encodes CASTLGLAGGDTQYF.

V is TRBV19 and J is TRBJ1-1; the D is unclear. Trimming pared 2 bases from V and 6 bases from J, leaving 16 bases between. CDR3 size: 15 residues. Looked up from germline, CDR1 is LNHDA and CDR2 is SQIVND (reference sequence). DNA of the CDR3: TGTGCCAGTAGTATACAGTCAAGCCCCCCAGCTGAAGCTTTCTTT. Its translation: CASSIQSSPPAEAFF. Together with reference TRBV19 and TRBJ1-1, the CDR3 gives the full variable domain: DGGITQSPKYLFRKEGQNVTLSCEQNLNHDAMYWYRQDPGQGLRLIYYSQIVNDFQKGDIAEGYSVSREKKESFPLTVTSAQKNPTAFYLCASSIQSSPPAEAFFGQGTRLTVV.

This chain uses TRBV6-2 or TRBV6-3 with TRBJ2-1; D unresolved. This CDR3 spans 16 amino acids. The V and J ends lost 4 bases and 7 bases respectively, with 20 bases between them. Germline V gene data show CDR1 as MNHEY and CDR2 as SVGEGT. CDR3 amino acids: CASSLRTVPLSNEQFF. The CDR3 bases are TGTGCCAGCAGTTTAAGGACCGTTCCCCTATCGAATGAGCAGTTCTTC.

The chain carries TRBV12-3 or TRBV12-4 and TRBJ1-1; D is ambiguous. V was cut by 3 bases and J by 4 bases, with 9 bases left in between. This CDR3 contains 13 residues. Here the CDR3 reads CASSLESGTEAFF. The CDR3 coding sequence is TGTGCCAGCAGTTTGGAGAGTGGCACTGAAGCTTTCTTT.

The chain combines TRBV7-2 with TRBJ1-5, with D maybe TRBD1 (6 bases). CDR3 length: 18 amino acids. V was clipped by 5 bases and J by 4 bases, with 24 bases between them. The germline V gene has CDR1 SGHTA and CDR2 FQGNSA. The CDR3 DNA reads as TGTGCCAGCAGCCGCCAAAATCACCGGACAGTCCCAAATCAGCCCCAGCATTTT. It codes for CASSRQNHRTVPNQPQHF.